This T cell receptor (beta chain) emerged from a study of molecular identifiers for immune sequencing clone quantification. Study outcomes and limitations: Spiked Jurkat TCR RNA equivalent to one cell was reportedly detectable in about a million naive cells.

Germline V gene sequence: CDR1 SGHVS, CDR2 FQNEAQ. This CDR3 is 15 amino acids long. V was pared by 1 base and J by 2 bases, with 12 bases between. Only one count was recorded for this clonotype. Its antigen is unidentified. Bulk TCR library preparation followed previously described methods with listed TCR primers. TCRdb processed the PCR reads anew with MiXCR; each CDR3 protein has one entry. In the table there are 10,000 or so distinct CDR3 sequences, 13% to 15% of which are singletons. Sequencing was performed on naive CD8+ T cells from blood, with Jurkat cell RNA spiked in. Subset noted: FACS-sorted CD8+CD4-CCR7+CD45RA+ naive T cells. The rearrangement links TRBV7-8 to TRBJ2-7, with D hard to call. This receptor was obtained from a human donor in good health. Some libraries in this study had Jurkat cell RNA spiked in. The CDR3 sequence is CASSLGLHQTYEQYF. CDR3 in DNA: TGTGCCAGCAGCTTAGGATTACACCAAACCTACGAGCAGTACTTC. The whole variable domain, remainder taken from reference TRBV7-8 and TRBJ2-7, is GAGVSQSPRYKVAKRGQDVALRCDPISGHVSLFWYQQALGQGPEFLTYFQNEAQLDKSGLPSDRFFAERPEGSVSTLKIQRTQQEDSAVYLCASSLGLHQTYEQYFGPGTRLTVT.